This TCR beta chain was recovered during a study of blood T cell repertoires in COVID-19 (dated by TCRdb to about 2020). With respect to the entire study: Collaborator samples came from the United States, Italy and Spain and covered acute and convalescent phases of COVID-19. Deeply sampled blood TCRbeta repertoires from subjects exposed to, actively infected with, or recovered from COVID-19 were included in the dataset. Where available, HLA class I and class II types were taken from metadata supplied by the sample provider and were not determined by assay-based typing. Samples were obtained from the ongoing ImmuneRACE study (first 160 participants) and from 1,000 to 1,500 subjects provided by 6 global collaborators. The prospective study material was composed of cDNA or gDNA derived from T cells, B-cell-depleted T cells, or PBMCs. A freely available public database, intended as a resource for researchers studying the immune response to SARS-CoV-2, is where the repertoires were released. A de-identified subject ID, COVID-19 status, age in years and sex were almost always included in the sample metadata.

What the work shows at the level of the full study, not this receptor alone: The quantity of clinical and demographic metadata differed by source and by participant and was supplied without curation.

Regarding this clone: Its cognate antigen has yet to be identified. No much larger clone exists at a distance of one base, and base qualities are not known.

Samples from volunteer blood donors who had recovered from COVID-19 were contributed by a second Seattle source. Collaborating institutions collected whole blood in K2EDTA tubes following their own protocols. For TCRbeta analysis, collaborator samples were shipped as frozen whole blood, as isolated PBMCs, or as DNA extracted from either sample type. From the cysteine up to the phenylalanine, the CDR3 has a length of 15 residues. The DNA shown is the 45-base CDR3, in frame from base 1. Trimming accounts for 2 bases at V and 8 bases at J, while the number of junction bases matched to no gene is 11. CDR1 is given as SGHRS and CDR2 as YFSETQ, both from the germline V gene. The immunoSEQ Assay, a bias-controlled multiplex PCR, was used to amplify TCRbeta CDR3 regions from genomic DNA. As for how the authors treated the data: The number of nucleated cells in each sample was estimated from the amplification of reference gene primers within the assay. To quantify the absolute abundance of each unique TCRbeta CDR3 rearrangement, sequence reads were collapsed and filtered. For each sample, productive Simpson clonality was calculated as the square root of Simpson's diversity index over productive rearrangements. This is the immuneACCESS table as TCRdb keeps it, with only in-frame sequences that have V and J called. A part of the clones is gone; compared with another copy, unresolved V genes explain less than half, and the rest is unexplained. V and J calls and clone size follow that table, whereas D and trimming were derived from the DNA. For this sample there are 310,000 or so clones; around 87% appear just once. The ten largest clones capture about 2.2% of the sample.

Sequenced sample: peripheral blood. The receptor comes from a woman aged 50 to 65 who had recovered from COVID-19. The chain joins TRBV5-1 to TRBJ1-2; 8 nucleotides in the junction match TRBD1. CDR3 loop: CASSFRDRGAGGYTF. The sequenced DNA: TGCGCCAGCAGCTTCAGAGACAGGGGAGCCGGGGGCTACACCTTC.